The source of this T cell receptor (beta chain) is a study of cytotoxic CD8 clonotypes in ibrutinib-treated CLL. Study overall: Response sampling took place at median 12 months of treatment, range 6 to 36.

Sequencing was designed to attain a depth spanning 1 in 200,000 to 1 in 1 million T cells. This table comes from immunoSEQ multiplex PCR, and its TCRdb copy is limited to in-frame clones, with some not included. The data contain just over 200,000 clones, 65% to 80% of them singletons. Germline V gene sequence: CDR1 SEHNR, CDR2 FQNEAQ (reference sequence). The V gene lost 2 bases and the J gene lost 3 bases, with 10 bases spanning the gap. The CDR3 length is 14 residues. Sequences were derived from PBMCs, sampled after 12 months of ibrutinib treatment. The chain recombines TRBV7-9 with TRBJ2-5; tentative D call: TRBD1 (6 bases). The sequence was obtained from a human donor with chronic lymphocytic leukemia. This chain's CDR3 is CASSLRTDKETQYF. In DNA, the CDR3 is TGTGCCAGCAGCTTAAGGACAGACAAAGAGACCCAGTACTTC.